This record concerns one T cell receptor (beta chain) sequence. A read error may produce the germline difference seen at one junction end. This sample is part of a study of technical replicates of blood from a few donors. Here immunoSEQ multiplex PCR was the method, and the copy in TCRdb shows in-frame clones only, minus some. Of about 44,000 clones listed, almost 97% are singletons. Germline loops: CDR1 SEHNR, CDR2 FQNEAQ (reference sequence). This CDR3 has 15 residues. Sequencing was performed on T cells isolated from PBMCs. This clonotype was obtained from a human donor in good health. This chain uses TRBV7-9 with TRBJ2-7, with 11 bases fitting TRBD2. The CDR3 is CASSIAGGVTYEQYF. The CDR3 DNA reads as TGTGCCAGCAGCATAGCGGGAGGGGTAACCTACGAGCAGTACTTC.